The 18 T cell receptor beta chains below come from one sample, sequenced in a study of blood T cell repertoires in COVID-19 (dated by TCRdb to 2020 to 2022). Libraries were prepared through the immunoSEQ multiplex PCR assay. The source is immuneACCESS, and TCRdb retained only in-frame sequences with V and J called. Part of the clones is not carried over; for the studies checked, unresolved V genes explain less than half of this, and the remainder is unexplained. The sample table shows 40,000 to 50,000 clones, and 85% to 90% are seen once. The biggest ten clones account for 5% to 6% of the sample. The sample taken for sequencing was peripheral blood. The receptors originated from a man in his forties with active COVID-19.

The V and J genes are TRBV6-6 and TRBJ1-4; a possible D gene is TRBD1 (5 bases). V lost 7 bases, J lost 7 bases, and 19 bases lay in between. The CDR3 has 15 amino acids. The germline gives CDR1 MNHNY, CDR2 SVGAGI (reference sequence). The CDR3 DNA is TGTGCCAGCACCCAACCCTCAGGGTCGGGTGAAAAACTGTTTTTT. Translating gives CASTQPSGSGEKLFF.

This chain links TRBV7-9 with TRBJ2-1; TRBD2 agrees at 11 bases. The CDR3 covers 16 residues. Per germline, CDR1 SEHNR and CDR2 FQNEAQ (reference sequence). V lost 5 bases, J lost 1 base, and 4 bases stayed unmatched. The CDR3 spells CASSPLAGGSYNEQFF. Written as DNA, the CDR3 is TGTGCCAGCAGCCCTCTAGCGGGAGGTTCCTACAATGAGCAGTTCTTC.

This rearrangement joins TRBV3-1 (or the pseudogene TRBV3-2) to TRBJ1-1, with D uncertain. Trimming removed 2 bases from V and 3 bases from J, with 10 bases in between. The CDR3 totals 14 residues. CDR1 is LGHDT and CDR2 is YNNKEL in the germline V gene (reference sequence). The CDR3 sequence is CASSQSGTYTEAFF. In DNA, the CDR3 is TGTGCCAGCAGCCAAAGTGGCACCTACACTGAAGCTTTCTTT.

The chain couples TRBV21-1 to TRBJ2-7; TRBD1 reflects the table's D call only, with no check against the DNA. TRBV21-1 is reported as a pseudogene. CDR3 length: 15 residues. The CDR3 here is CASSKITGEGYEQYF. The CDR3 nucleotides are TGTGCCAGCAGCAAAATAACAGGGGAAGGGTACGAGCAGTACTTC.

The chain joins TRBV28 to TRBJ1-3; TRBD1 agrees at 9 bases. The trim removed 9 bases at V and 8 bases at J, leaving 8 bases unmatched. The CDR3 is 13 amino acids. The germline gives CDR1 MDHEN, CDR2 SYDVKM. The CDR3: CASINRGLDTIYF. The CDR3 DNA reads TGTGCCAGTATCAACAGGGGGCTTGACACCATATATTTT.

The chain employs TRBV28 and TRBJ1-6; D is unresolved. The CDR3 totals 15 residues. The germline gives CDR1 MDHEN, CDR2 SYDVKM. V was clipped by 2 bases and J by 10 bases, with 15 bases between them. The CDR3 sequence is CASSLVVSLPSPLHF. CDR3 coding DNA: TGTGCCAGCAGTTTAGTCGTCTCTCTACCATCACCCCTCCACTTT.

The CDR3 protein is CASSQDSYRGVYEQYF. In DNA, the CDR3 is TGTGCCAGCAGCCAAGATTCATACAGGGGGGTATACGAGCAGTACTTC. This chain connects TRBV3-1 (or the pseudogene TRBV3-2) to TRBJ2-7; 8 nucleotides line up with TRBD1. The CDR3 totals 16 residues. CDR1 LGHDT and CDR2 YNNKEL come from the germline V gene (reference sequence). V lost 0 bases, J lost 4 bases, and 8 bases stayed unmatched.

The CDR3 reads CSVEQTRAPYNEQFF. The CDR3 region has the DNA TGCAGCGTTGAACAGACGAGGGCGCCCTACAATGAGCAGTTCTTC. The chain couples TRBV29-1 to TRBJ2-1, with a possible D match to TRBD2 (5 bases). Trimming cost V 2 bases and J 2 bases, with 13 bases left between them. Germline values: CDR1 SQVTM, CDR2 ANQGSEA. This CDR3 comprises 15 residues.

The chain joins TRBV30 to TRBJ1-5; D gene uncertain. The CDR3 runs 17 residues. The V gene lost 5 bases and the J gene lost 0 bases, with 20 bases spanning the gap. The germline V gene has CDR1 GTSNPN and CDR2 SVGIG (reference sequence). CDR3 sequence: CAWQPGSGEDSNQPQHF. The CDR3, as DNA: TGTGCCTGGCAGCCAGGCTCCGGGGAAGATAGCAATCAGCCCCAGCATTTT. Variable domain in full (rest from reference TRBV30 and TRBJ1-5): SQTIHQWPATLVQPVGSPLSLECTVEGTSNPNLYWYRQAAGRGLQLLFYSVGIGQISSEVPQNLSASRPQDRQFILSSKKLLLSDSGFYLCAWQPGSGEDSNQPQHFGDGTRLSIL.

This chain uses TRBV7-9 with TRBJ2-7, with a weak D call TRBD1 (5 bases). The germline CDR1 and CDR2 sequences are SEHNR and FQNEAQ (reference sequence). The CDR3 totals 15 residues. Trimming stripped 2 bases from V and 0 bases from J, with 11 bases between. CDR3 in amino acids: CASSLFIRGSYEQYF. CDR3 nucleotides: TGTGCCAGCAGCTTATTCATAAGGGGCTCCTACGAGCAGTACTTC.

The J gene is TRBJ1-3, the V gene TRBV3-1 (or the pseudogene TRBV3-2); D unclear. In germline, CDR1 is LGHDT, CDR2 YNNKEL (reference sequence). V was pared by 4 bases and J by 2 bases, with 15 bases between. The CDR3 is 16 amino acids. The CDR3 loop reads CASSRQWAATGNTIYF. CDR3 bases: TGTGCCAGCAGCCGGCAGTGGGCCGCCACTGGAAACACCATATATTTT.

This clone was found many times. The gene calls are TRBV2 and TRBJ1-2, with 7 bases lining up with TRBD1. Germline CDR1 is SNHLY and CDR2 is FYNNEI. The length of the CDR3 is 13 residues. The junction had 1 base not matched to a gene; V was cut back by 2 bases and J by 4 bases. CDR3 DNA: TGTGCCAGCAGTGAAAGGACAGGCTATGGCTACACCTTC. Translating gives CASSERTGYGYTF.

The V gene is TRBV7-9, the J gene TRBJ1-2; 7 bases agree with TRBD1. The CDR3 runs 15 residues. Per germline, CDR1 SEHNR and CDR2 FQNEAQ (reference sequence). Trimming cost V 5 bases and J 7 bases; bases outside gene matches: 13. CDR3 protein: CASSVVKTGYSGYTF. The CDR3 bases are TGTGCCAGCAGCGTAGTAAAGACAGGGTACTCTGGCTACACCTTC.

This chain connects TRBV19 to TRBJ1-2; 9 bases line up with TRBD1. The CDR3 is 17 amino acids. V was pared by 5 bases and J by 4 bases, with 14 bases of the junction left unmatched. Germline assignment: CDR1 LNHDA and CDR2 SQIVND (reference sequence). CDR3 nucleotides: TGTGCCAGTAGTTTCCAGACAGGGGGGGATTTTGGCTATGGCTACACCTTC. This sequence encodes CASSFQTGGDFGYGYTF. Together with reference TRBV19 and TRBJ1-2, the CDR3 gives the full variable domain: DGGITQSPKYLFRKEGQNVTLSCEQNLNHDAMYWYRQDPGQGLRLIYYSQIVNDFQKGDIAEGYSVSREKKESFPLTVTSAQKNPTAFYLCASSFQTGGDFGYGYTFGSGTRLTVV.

The CDR3, as DNA: TGTGCCAGCAGTTTAGGACCGAGACAGGCGGCCACCTACGAGCAGTACTTC. Its protein product is CASSLGPRQAATYEQYF. The chain is built from TRBV28 and TRBJ2-7, with D possibly TRBD1 on 6 matching bases. The germline CDR1 and CDR2 sequences are MDHEN and SYDVKM. The CDR3 runs 17 residues. Trimming removed 2 bases at V and 2 bases at J, with 19 bases between. The whole variable domain, filled in from reference TRBV28 and TRBJ2-7, reads DVKVTQSSRYLVKRTGEKVFLECVQDMDHENMFWYRQDPGLGLRLIYFSYDVKMKEKGDIPEGYSVSREKKERFSLILESASTNQTSMYLCASSLGPRQAATYEQYFGPGTRLTVT.

J is TRBJ2-7 and V is TRBV10-3; possibly TRBD1 for D (6 bases). This CDR3 comprises 18 residues. Trimming stripped 4 bases from V and 7 bases from J, with 29 bases between. The V gene's germline CDR1 is ENHRY and CDR2 SYGVKD. The CDR3 coding sequence is TGTGCCATCAGTGGGCCAGGGGAGCAGAGACCCCATGTAAGGGAGCAGTACTTC. This encodes CAISGPGEQRPHVREQYF.

The rearrangement links TRBV27 to TRBJ2-1, with D possibly being TRBD2 (5 bases). The CDR3 has 14 residues. The germline gives CDR1 MNHEY, CDR2 SMNVEV (reference sequence). Between the trimmed V and J ends, which lost 3 bases and 3 bases, there was a span of 9 bases. The CDR3 bases are TGTGCCAGCAGTTTTAGAGGGCACTACAATGAGCAGTTCTTC. Translation: CASSFRGHYNEQFF.

The chain has TRBV2 and TRBJ2-7; TRBD2 aligns across 7 bases. From germline, CDR1 is SNHLY and CDR2 FYNNEI. V trimming: 7 bases; J trimming: 3 bases; junction bases outside the gene matches: 9. This CDR3 is 14 amino acids long. This CDR3 is CASNNGLGLYEQYF. The CDR3 DNA is TGTGCCAGCAATAATGGACTAGGTCTCTACGAGCAGTACTTC.